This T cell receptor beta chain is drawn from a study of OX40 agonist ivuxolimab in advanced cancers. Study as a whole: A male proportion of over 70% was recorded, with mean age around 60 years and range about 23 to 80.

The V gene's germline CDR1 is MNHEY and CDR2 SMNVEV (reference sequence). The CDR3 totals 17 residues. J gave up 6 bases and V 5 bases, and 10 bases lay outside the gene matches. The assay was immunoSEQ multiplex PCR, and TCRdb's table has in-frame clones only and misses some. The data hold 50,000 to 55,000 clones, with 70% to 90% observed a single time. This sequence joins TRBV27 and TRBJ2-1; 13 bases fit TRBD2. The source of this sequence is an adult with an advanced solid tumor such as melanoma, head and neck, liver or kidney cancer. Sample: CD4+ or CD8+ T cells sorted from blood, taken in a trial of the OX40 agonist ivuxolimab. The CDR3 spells CASSPTLAGGGSNEQFF. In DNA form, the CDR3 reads TGTGCCAGCAGTCCCACACTAGCGGGAGGGGGGAGCAATGAGCAGTTCTTC.